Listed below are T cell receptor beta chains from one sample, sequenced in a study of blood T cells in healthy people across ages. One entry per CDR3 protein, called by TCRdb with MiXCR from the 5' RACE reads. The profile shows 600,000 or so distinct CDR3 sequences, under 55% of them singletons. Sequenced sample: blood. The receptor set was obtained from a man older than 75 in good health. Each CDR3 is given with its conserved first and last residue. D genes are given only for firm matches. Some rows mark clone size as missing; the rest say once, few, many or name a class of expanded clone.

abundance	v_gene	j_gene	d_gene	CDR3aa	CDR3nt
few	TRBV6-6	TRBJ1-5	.	CASTAQLGNSNQPQHF	TGTGCCAGCACCGCTCAGTTGGGTAATAGCAATCAGCCCCAGCATTTT
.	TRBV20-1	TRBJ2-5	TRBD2	CSARGALANDEQYF	TGCAGTGCTCGCGGGGCACTAGCGAACGATGAGCAGTACTTC
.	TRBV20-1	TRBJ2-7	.	CSASPSTGFQAGYEQYF	TGCAGTGCTAGTCCCTCGACCGGGTTCCAGGCGGGGTACGAGCAGTACTTC
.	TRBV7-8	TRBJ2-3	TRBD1	CASIPPDRGTDTQYF	TGTGCCAGCATCCCGCCGGACAGGGGCACAGATACGCAGTATTTT
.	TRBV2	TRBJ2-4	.	CASSGIQGRGNIQYF	TGTGCCAGCAGTGGAATTCAGGGGCGGGGAAACATTCAGTACTTC
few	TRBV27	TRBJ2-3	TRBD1	CASSRPGRGDTQYF	TGTGCCAGCAGCCGCCCTGGCAGGGGGGATACGCAGTATTTT
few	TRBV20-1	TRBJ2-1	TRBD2	CSASGLAGSSYNEQFF	TGCAGTGCTTCGGGACTAGCGGGTAGCTCCTACAATGAGCAGTTCTTC
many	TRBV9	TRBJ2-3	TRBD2	CASSVPLAGAADTQYF	TGTGCCAGCAGCGTCCCACTAGCGGGAGCGGCAGATACGCAGTATTTT
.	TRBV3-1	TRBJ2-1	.	CASSQGLLWFF	TGTGCCAGCAGCCAAGGGCTTTTGTGGTTCTTC
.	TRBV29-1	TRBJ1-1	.	CSASGDNTEAFF	TGCAGCGCATCAGGGGATAACACTGAAGCTTTCTTT
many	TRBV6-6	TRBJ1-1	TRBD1	CASSDRVGTEAFF	TGTGCCAGCAGTGACAGGGTCGGCACTGAAGCTTTCTTT
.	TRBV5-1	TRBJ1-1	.	CASSLNIDTMNTEAFF	TGCGCCAGCAGCTTGAACATAGACACAATGAACACTGAAGCTTTCTTT
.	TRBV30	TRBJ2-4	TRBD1	CAWSASGGANIQYF	TGTGCCTGGAGTGCCTCAGGGGGTGCGAACATTCAGTACTTC
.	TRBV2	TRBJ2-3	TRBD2	CASSVTLAGGEDTQYF	TGTGCCAGCAGCGTTACACTAGCGGGAGGGGAAGATACGCAGTATTTT
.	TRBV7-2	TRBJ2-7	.	CASSLGPQTATYEQYF	TGTGCCAGCAGCTTAGGCCCCCAGACGGCTACCTACGAGCAGTACTTC
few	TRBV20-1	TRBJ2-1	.	CSARDSGSSYNEQFF	TGCAGTGCTAGAGATAGCGGAAGCTCCTACAATGAGCAGTTCTTC
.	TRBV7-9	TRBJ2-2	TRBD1	CASSFGQVRNTGELFF	TGTGCCAGCAGCTTCGGACAGGTCCGGAACACCGGGGAACTGTTTTTT
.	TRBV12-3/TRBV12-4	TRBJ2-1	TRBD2	CASSLRPRLAGHNEQFF	TGTGCCAGCAGCCTCCGTCCTCGACTAGCGGGACACAATGAGCAGTTCTTC
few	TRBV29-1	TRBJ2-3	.	CSANPTDTQYF	TGCAGCGCGAACCCCACAGATACGCAGTATTTT
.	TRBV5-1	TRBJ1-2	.	CASSLAGEFGYGYTF	TGCGCCAGCAGCTTGGCCGGGGAGTTCGGCTATGGCTACACCTTC
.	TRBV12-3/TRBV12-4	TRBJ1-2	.	CASTREGYGYTF	TGTGCCAGCACCAGGGAGGGGTATGGCTACACCTTC
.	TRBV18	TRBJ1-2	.	CASSPGQTANYGYTF	TGTGCCAGCTCACCAGGACAGACAGCTAACTATGGCTACACCTTC
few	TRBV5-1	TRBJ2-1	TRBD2	CASSLAWLAGNEQFF	TGCGCCAGCAGCTTGGCCTGGCTAGCGGGAAATGAGCAGTTCTTC
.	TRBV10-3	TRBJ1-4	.	CAISEEGATNEKLFF	TGTGCCATCAGTGAGGAGGGGGCAACTAATGAAAAACTGTTTTTT
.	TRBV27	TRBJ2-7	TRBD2	CASSLRGGGNTYEQYF	TGTGCCAGCAGTTTGCGAGGCGGGGGAAATACCTACGAGCAGTACTTC
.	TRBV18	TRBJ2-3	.	CASSPVTGITDTQYF	TGTGCCAGCTCACCGGTTACAGGGATCACAGATACGCAGTATTTT
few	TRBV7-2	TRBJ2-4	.	CASSFRQVAKNIQYF	TGTGCCAGCAGCTTCAGGCAGGTAGCCAAAAACATTCAGTACTTC
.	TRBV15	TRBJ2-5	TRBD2	CATSPAGLAETQYF	TGTGCCACCAGTCCCGCGGGACTAGCGGAGACCCAGTACTTC
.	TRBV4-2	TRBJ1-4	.	CASSQGAGSRPNEKLFF	TGTGCCAGCAGCCAAGGGGCAGGGTCCCGACCTAATGAAAAACTGTTTTTT
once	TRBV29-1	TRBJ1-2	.	CSVVARNYGYTF	TGCAGCGTTGTTGCCAGAAACTATGGCTACACCTTC
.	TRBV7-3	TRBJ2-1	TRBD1	CASSGPGQGARNEQFF	TGTGCCAGCAGCGGACCGGGACAGGGGGCAAGGAATGAGCAGTTCTTC
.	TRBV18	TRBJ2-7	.	CASSPEKYEQYF	TGTGCCAGCTCACCCGAGAAGTACGAGCAGTACTTC
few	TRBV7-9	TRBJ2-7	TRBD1	CASSIGQGEQYF	TGTGCCAGCAGCATAGGACAGGGCGAGCAGTACTTC
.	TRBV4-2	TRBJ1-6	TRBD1	CASSQVPWTGSHSPLHF	TGTGCCAGCAGCCAAGTCCCCTGGACAGGGTCCCATTCACCCCTCCACTTT
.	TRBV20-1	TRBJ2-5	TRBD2	CSARDFRLAGVETQYF	TGCAGTGCTAGAGATTTTCGGCTAGCGGGAGTGGAGACCCAGTACTTC
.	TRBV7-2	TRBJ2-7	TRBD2	CASSPGGDFSYEQYF	TGTGCCAGCAGCCCGGGAGGGGACTTTTCCTACGAGCAGTACTTC
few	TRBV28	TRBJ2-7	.	CASSFGFVQYF	TGTGCCAGCAGTTTTGGGTTCGTGCAGTACTTC
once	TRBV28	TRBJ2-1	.	CASSLLVLSSYNEQFF	TGTGCCAGCAGTTTATTGGTACTGAGCTCCTACAATGAGCAGTTCTTC
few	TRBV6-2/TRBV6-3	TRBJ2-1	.	CASSYSGGYEQFF	TGTGCCAGCAGTTACTCGGGGGGCTACGAGCAGTTCTTC
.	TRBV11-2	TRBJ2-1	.	CASSLVRANEQFF	TGTGCCAGCAGCTTAGTACGAGCGAATGAGCAGTTCTTC
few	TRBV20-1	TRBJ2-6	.	CSARRQGGPSGANVLTF	TGCAGTGCTAGACGACAGGGAGGCCCTTCTGGGGCCAACGTCCTGACTTTC
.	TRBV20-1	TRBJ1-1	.	CSAKGNTEAFF	TGCAGTGCCAAAGGGAACACTGAAGCTTTCTTT
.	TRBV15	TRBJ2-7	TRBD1	CATSRGDRGFEQYF	TGTGCCACCAGCAGAGGGGACAGGGGGTTCGAGCAGTACTTC
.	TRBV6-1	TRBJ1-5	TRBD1	CASSARTGIQPQHF	TGTGCCAGCAGTGCCCGGACAGGGATTCAGCCCCAGCATTTT
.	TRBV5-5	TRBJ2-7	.	CASSWGVGVGSYEQYF	TGTGCCAGCAGTTGGGGGGTCGGGGTGGGTTCCTACGAGCAGTACTTC